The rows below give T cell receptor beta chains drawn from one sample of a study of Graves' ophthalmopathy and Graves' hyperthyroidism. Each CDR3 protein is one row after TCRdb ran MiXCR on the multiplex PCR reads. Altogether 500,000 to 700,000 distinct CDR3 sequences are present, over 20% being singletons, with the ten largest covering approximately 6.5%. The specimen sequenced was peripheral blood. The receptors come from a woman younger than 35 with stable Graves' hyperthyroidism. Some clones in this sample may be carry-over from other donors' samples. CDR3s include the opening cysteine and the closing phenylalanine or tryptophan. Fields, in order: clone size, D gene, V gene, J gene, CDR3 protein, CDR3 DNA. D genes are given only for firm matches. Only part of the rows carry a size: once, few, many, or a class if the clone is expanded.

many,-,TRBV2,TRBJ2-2,CASSVPISRGPGELFF,TGTGCCAGCAGTGTTCCGATTTCCAGGGGCCCGGGGGAGCTGTTTTTT
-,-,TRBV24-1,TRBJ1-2,CATSDERKRGDGYTF,TGTGCCACCAGTGACGAGCGAAAGAGAGGCGATGGCTACACCTTC
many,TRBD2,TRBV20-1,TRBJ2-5,CSVDLAGGLGETQYF,TGCAGTGTTGACCTAGCGGGGGGGCTGGGAGAGACCCAGTACTTC
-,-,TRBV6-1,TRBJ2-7,CASSEAGSVGDEQYF,TGTGCCAGCAGTGAAGCGGGGAGTGTGGGCGACGAGCAGTACTTC
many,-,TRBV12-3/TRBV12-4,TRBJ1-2,CASSLGPLLGTNYGYTF,TGTGCCAGCAGTTTAGGCCCCCTCCTAGGGACCAACTATGGCTACACCTTC
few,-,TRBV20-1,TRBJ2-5,CSARDPRLAEETQYF,TGCAGTGCTAGAGATCCGCGGCTAGCTGAAGAGACCCAGTACTTC
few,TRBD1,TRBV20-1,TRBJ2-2,CSAKDRVSTGELFF,TGCAGTGCTAAGGACAGGGTTAGCACCGGGGAGCTGTTTTTT
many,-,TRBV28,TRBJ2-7,CASSWTTRGPYEQYF,TGTGCCAGCAGTTGGACCACCAGGGGTCCCTACGAGCAGTACTTC
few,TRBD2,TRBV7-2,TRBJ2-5,CASSWTSGEAQYF,TGTGCCAGCAGCTGGACTAGTGGGGAGGCCCAGTACTTC
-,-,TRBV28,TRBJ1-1,CASSPEEGGRAFF,TGTGCCAGCAGCCCCGAGGAGGGCGGTCGAGCTTTCTTT
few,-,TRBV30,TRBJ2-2,CAWSVRQWFGELFF,TGTGCCTGGAGTGTAAGACAGTGGTTCGGGGAGCTGTTTTTT
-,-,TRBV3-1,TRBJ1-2,CASSQEGYTF,TGTGCCAGCAGCCAAGAAGGCTACACCTTC
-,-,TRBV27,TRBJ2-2,CASSLEGFGAGELFF,-
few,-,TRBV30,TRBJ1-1,CAWSLPAMNTEAFF,TGTGCCTGGAGTTTACCGGCAATGAACACTGAAGCTTTCTTT
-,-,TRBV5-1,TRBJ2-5,CASTSSGPRAETQYF,TGCGCCAGCACAAGTTCGGGCCCCAGGGCAGAGACCCAGTACTTC
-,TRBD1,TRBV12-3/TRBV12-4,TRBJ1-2,CASSLADRVQTGGYTF,TGTGCCAGCAGTTTAGCGGACAGGGTCCAAACGGGGGGCTACACCTTC